Below are 28 T cell receptor beta chains sequenced from a single sample in a study of a mutant IDH1 vaccine in newly diagnosed glioma. Method: immunoSEQ multiplex PCR; TCRdb's copy keeps in-frame clones and lacks some. The sample has around 58,000 clones; about 86% are singletons. Time point reported: week 5, during vaccination. Every vaccination contained 300 ug of the mutant IDH1 20-mer peptide and was paired with topical imiquimod. These receptors' targets are unknown. Material: PBMCs, obtained from a glioma patient whose treatment included an IDH1 peptide vaccine. The receptor source for this set is a man aged 25 to 40 with glioma.

The chain couples TRBV25-1 to TRBJ1-4; D remains ambiguous. V was trimmed by 6 bases and J by 5 bases, leaving 10 bases between them. CDR1 and CDR2 (germline): MGHDK, SYGVNS. The CDR3 loop spans 13 amino acids. The CDR3 DNA reads TGTGCCAGCAGATACAGCAGAAATGAAAAACTGTTTTTT. It encodes CASRYSRNEKLFF.

This rearrangement joins TRBV6-5 to TRBJ2-5, with TRBD1 matching 10 bases. This CDR3 has 15 residues. Germline V gene data show CDR1 as MNHEY and CDR2 as SVGAGI. V shed 6 bases and J 5 bases; nucleotides not matched to a gene: 9. CDR3 nucleotide sequence: TGTGCCAGCAGGGACATGGGACAGGGGATGGAGACCCAGTACTTC. Translation: CASRDMGQGMETQYF.

By sample share, this clone is medium-sized. The gene calls are TRBV4-1 and TRBJ1-5, with D possibly matching TRBD1 (6 bases). This CDR3 contains 16 residues. The V gene's germline CDR1 is MGHRA and CDR2 YSYEKL. V lost 3 bases, J lost 1 base, and 13 bases lay in between. DNA for the CDR3: TGCGCCAGCAGCCAGGGACACTTCAGGAGCAATCAGCCCCAGCATTTT. Its protein is CASSQGHFRSNQPQHF.

The chain couples TRBV5-1 to TRBJ1-2, with TRBD1 identical over 8 bases. Germline CDR1 reads SGHRS; CDR2 reads YFSETQ. CDR3 length: 15 amino acids. V shed 0 bases, J shed 3 bases, and the junction held 4 bases outside the gene matches. CDR3 region: CASSLGTGRDYGYTF. The CDR3, as DNA: TGCGCCAGCAGCTTGGGGACAGGGCGGGACTATGGCTACACCTTC.

In the case of this clone: This same CDR3 is encoded by further DNA sequences in the sample. The genes are TRBV7-9 and TRBJ1-2; D is uncertain. The V end lost 4 bases, the J end lost 0 bases, and 15 bases lay between the germline ends. The CDR3 extends over 16 amino acids. The germline gives CDR1 SEHNR, CDR2 FQNEAQ (reference sequence). The CDR3 DNA follows: TGTGCCAGCAGCTCCACAAGTCAACCAGCTAACTATGGCTACACCTTC. This gives the protein CASSSTSQPANYGYTF.

V usage is TRBV19 and J usage is TRBJ1-5; TRBD1 matches at 7 bases. Germline lookup yields CDR1 LNHDA and CDR2 SQIVND (reference sequence). The CDR3 runs to 15 residues. V trimming: 7 bases; J trimming: 2 bases; junction bases outside the gene matches: 8. The CDR3 sequence: CASIGGSGGNQPQHF. CDR3 DNA: TGTGCCAGTATAGGGGGCAGTGGAGGCAATCAGCCCCAGCATTTT.

The J gene is TRBJ1-2, the V gene TRBV19, with TRBD1 identical over 7 bases. The CDR3 totals 12 residues. From germline, CDR1 is LNHDA and CDR2 SQIVND (reference sequence). V lost 7 bases and J lost 6; bases outside the gene matches: 5. The CDR3 spells CASNNRGDGYTF. The CDR3 nucleotides read TGTGCCAGTAATAACAGGGGCGATGGCTACACCTTC.

The gene calls are TRBV10-1 and TRBJ1-4; D is undetermined. CDR1 and CDR2 (germline): WNHNN, SYGVQD (reference sequence). The CDR3 totals 13 residues. Trimming pared 6 bases from V and 8 bases from J, leaving 13 bases between. Here the CDR3 reads CASRKVTREKLFF. The CDR3 DNA sequence: TGCGCCAGCAGGAAAGTCACGAGGGAAAAACTGTTTTTT.

The chain carries TRBV18 and TRBJ1-1; D is unresolved. This CDR3 is built from 12 residues. Germline loops: CDR1 KGHSH, CDR2 LQKENI. With 1 base removed from V and 10 bases from J, the gap between germline ends came to 10 bases. The CDR3 sequence is CASSPQTRGAFF. In DNA, the CDR3 is TGTGCCAGCTCACCACAAACCCGCGGAGCTTTCTTT.

V is TRBV30 and J is TRBJ1-6; D gene ambiguous. The CDR3 is 13 residues long. Germline assignment: CDR1 GTSNPN and CDR2 SVGIG (reference sequence). Trimming shortened V by 0 bases and J by 7 bases, and 7 bases separated the two germline ends. The CDR3 reads CAWSVDENSPLHF. As DNA, the CDR3 is TGTGCCTGGAGTGTAGACGAGAATTCACCCCTCCACTTT.

The chain is built from TRBV6-5 and TRBJ1-5; D is ambiguous. Germline V gene data show CDR1 as MNHEY and CDR2 as SVGAGI. The germline V and J ends were trimmed by 5 bases and 0 bases, with 11 bases remaining between them. CDR3 length equals 15 residues. CDR3 loop: CASSLGIYSNQPQHF. CDR3 DNA: TGTGCCAGCAGTCTGGGGATTTATAGCAATCAGCCCCAGCATTTT.

In this sample, this clone turned up a few times. V is TRBV9 and J is TRBJ1-2; D might be TRBD1 (5 bases). The V gene lost 4 bases and the J gene lost 5 bases, with 12 bases spanning the gap. The CDR3 has 13 residues. The germline V gene encodes CDR1 SGDLS and CDR2 YYNGEE. CDR3 residues: CASSTSEGYGYTF. The DNA for the CDR3 is TGTGCCAGCAGCACCAGTGAGGGGTATGGCTACACCTTC. The full variable domain, in which reference TRBV9 and TRBJ1-2 provide the parts outside the CDR3, is DSGVTQTPKHLITATGQRVTLRCSPRSGDLSVYWYQQSLDQGLQFLIQYYNGEERAKGNILERFSAQQFPDLHSELNLSSLELGDSALYFCASSTSEGYGYTFGSGTRLTVV.

Only a few counts were recorded for this clone. This sequence joins TRBV29-1 and TRBJ1-1; D is perhaps TRBD1 (5 bases). The CDR3 is 13 residues long. Per germline, CDR1 SQVTM and CDR2 ANQGSEA. The V end was cut by 6 bases, the J end by 3 bases, with 14 bases between. CDR3 loop: CSVDLGGDTEAFF. The CDR3 DNA reads TGCAGCGTCGACCTCGGGGGAGACACTGAAGCTTTCTTT.

The genes are TRBV6-1 and TRBJ2-7; unclear D gene. The CDR3 spans 11 residues. Per the germline V gene, CDR1 is MNHNS and CDR2 is SASEGT. The ends were cut back, 5 bases at V and 2 bases at J, with 4 bases in the middle. In DNA form, the CDR3 reads TGTGCCAGCAGTCAAACCTACGAGCAGTACTTC. Translated, it gives CASSQTYEQYF.

The chain uses TRBV30 and TRBJ2-6, with D uncertain. Germline CDR1 reads GTSNPN; CDR2 reads SVGIG (reference sequence). The V and J ends lost 4 bases and 4 bases respectively, with 11 bases between them. The CDR3 consists of 14 residues. For the CDR3, the DNA is TGTGCCTGGAAGGATCGTCGCGGGGCCAACGTCCTGACTTTC. It specifies CAWKDRRGANVLTF.

The DNA of the CDR3 is TGCAGCGCCAGGGGGGCCAAAAACATTCAGTACTTC. It encodes CSARGAKNIQYF. The chain links TRBV29-1 to TRBJ2-4; TRBD1 agrees at 7 bases. V trimming: 7 bases; J trimming: 1 base; junction bases outside the gene matches: 1. The germline V gene has CDR1 SQVTM and CDR2 ANQGSEA. The CDR3 spans 12 residues.

The J gene is TRBJ1-4, the V gene TRBV5-5, with TRBD1 matching 8 bases. Germline assignment: CDR1 SGHKS and CDR2 YYEKEE (reference sequence). This CDR3 comprises 15 residues. V was pared by 3 bases and J by 8 bases, with 9 bases of the junction left unmatched. The CDR3 spells CASSYTGQGGEKLFF. CDR3 coding DNA: TGTGCCAGCAGCTACACAGGACAGGGAGGAGAAAAACTGTTTTTT.

This clone has a single count. CDR3: CASSLIASGGSDTQYF. The DNA for the CDR3 is TGTGCCAGCAGCTTAATCGCTAGCGGGGGGTCTGATACGCAGTATTTT. The rearrangement joins TRBV13 to TRBJ2-3; TRBD2 aligns across 11 bases. The V and J ends lost 2 bases and 6 bases, in that order; junction bases with no gene match: 7. Germline CDR1 and CDR2: PRHDT and FYEKMQ (reference sequence). This CDR3 has 16 residues.

This chain connects TRBV7-6 to TRBJ2-2, with 8 bases identical to TRBD1. This CDR3 has 16 residues. The germline gives CDR1 SGHVS, CDR2 FNYEAQ. Trimming at V came to 1 base and at J to 0 bases, leaving 1 base not matched to a gene. This CDR3 is CASSLGTGTNTGELFF. The CDR3 bases are TGTGCCAGCAGCTTAGGGACAGGGACGAACACCGGGGAGCTGTTTTTT.

CDR3 region: CASSLNGAGNSPLHF. CDR3 sequence (DNA): TGCGCCAGCAGCTTGAATGGGGCGGGTAATTCACCCCTCCACTTT. This rearrangement joins TRBV5-1 to TRBJ1-6; the D gene is possibly TRBD1 (5 bases). This CDR3 comprises 15 residues. Between the trimmed V and J ends, which lost 1 base and 6 bases, there was a span of 11 bases. From germline, CDR1 is SGHRS and CDR2 YFSETQ.

The chain couples TRBV28 to TRBJ1-5; D remains ambiguous. Germline assignment: CDR1 MDHEN and CDR2 SYDVKM. The CDR3 extends over 11 amino acids. Trimming stripped 5 bases from V and 9 bases from J, with 8 bases between. The CDR3 region is CASSTTRPQHF. The CDR3 region has the DNA TGTGCCAGCAGTACTACACGGCCCCAGCATTTT.

With respect to this clone: This specimen includes other DNA sequences encoding the same CDR3. The chain uses TRBV7-8 and TRBJ1-2; D remains unclear. The V end was cut by 2 bases, the J end by 8 bases, with 24 bases between. This CDR3 is 17 amino acids long. Germline CDR1 SGHVS, CDR2 FQNEAQ. The CDR3 DNA follows: TGTGCCAGCAGCTTATTAGGGTCGGAGGCCTCACGGAGGGGCTACACCTTC. The encoded protein is CASSLLGSEASRRGYTF.

This clone was seen more than once but under ten times. This chain connects TRBV4-1 to TRBJ1-1, with TRBD1 matching over 7 bases. V gave up 4 bases and J gave up 1 base; unmatched junction bases: 6. Germline V lookup: CDR1 MGHRA, CDR2 YSYEKL. The CDR3 has 15 amino acids. The CDR3 spells CASSLLGQANTEAFF. CDR3 DNA: TGCGCCAGCAGCCTCTTAGGACAGGCGAACACTGAAGCTTTCTTT.

This chain uses TRBV27 with TRBJ1-4; 8 bases map to TRBD1. J was trimmed by 8 bases and V by 6 bases; bases with no gene match: 11. CDR3 length equals 15 residues. CDR1 is MNHEY, CDR2 SMNVEV, per germline (reference sequence). For the CDR3, the DNA is TGTGCCAGCAGGTTACTCGGACAGGGAGGGGAAAAACTGTTTTTT. Its translation: CASRLLGQGGEKLFF.

The genes are TRBV19 and TRBJ2-1; 11 bases are a match to TRBD2. V lost 5 bases to trimming and J lost 9 bases; unmatched junction nucleotides: 24. This CDR3 region has 20 residues. CDR1 LNHDA and CDR2 SQIVND come from the germline V gene (reference sequence). In nucleotides, the CDR3 is TGTGCCAGTAGTGTCACCCGGACAGGTTGGCTTAGCGGGGGGGCCCGTGAGCAGTTCTTC. Its protein product is CASSVTRTGWLSGGAREQFF. Looking up the rest from reference TRBV19 and TRBJ2-1 gives the full variable domain: DGGITQSPKYLFRKEGQNVTLSCEQNLNHDAMYWYRQDPGQGLRLIYYSQIVNDFQKGDIAEGYSVSREKKESFPLTVTSAQKNPTAFYLCASSVTRTGWLSGGAREQFFGPGTRLTVL.

In DNA, the CDR3 is TGTGCCAGTAGTATTCAGTCCAGTTTGTCCTACGAGCAGTACTTC. It is translated as CASSIQSSLSYEQYF. J is TRBJ2-7 and V is TRBV19; D ambiguous. This CDR3 has 15 residues. Germline V lookup: CDR1 LNHDA, CDR2 SQIVND (reference sequence). Trimming left V 3 bases short and J 1 base short, with 13 bases between.

The count of this clone is one. The rearrangement joins TRBV30 to TRBJ2-5; D is undetermined. The CDR3 has 13 residues. Trimming cost V 2 bases and J 2 bases, with 9 bases left between them. CDR1 GTSNPN and CDR2 SVGIG come from the germline V gene (reference sequence). The CDR3 DNA reads TGTGCCTGGAGTCATTTGCGGCAAGAGACCCAGTACTTC. Translation: CAWSHLRQETQYF.

This clone was detected only a few times. The chain carries TRBV30 and TRBJ1-2; tentative D call: TRBD1 (6 bases). The V gene's germline CDR1 is GTSNPN and CDR2 SVGIG (reference sequence). Trimming pared 1 base from V and 0 bases from J, leaving 9 bases between. The CDR3 contains 14 residues. Here the CDR3 reads CAWSADSSNYGYTF. The DNA for the CDR3 is TGTGCCTGGAGTGCGGACAGTTCTAACTATGGCTACACCTTC.